These T cell receptor beta chains were read from a single sample in a study of control samples from healthy donors and cancer patients. The table came from immunoSEQ multiplex PCR; TCRdb's copy has only in-frame clones and leaves some out. Of about 180,000 clones detected, more than 90% appear once; the ten largest clones hold 2% to 2.5%. The source material was blood. These receptors originate from a woman aged 40 to 49 in good health. The CDR3 runs from the conserved cysteine through the conserved F or W. D genes are given only for firm matches. Size tells how often a clone was seen (once, few, many) or the class of an expanded clone, and some rows leave it out.

.	TRBJ2-5	13	TRBV6-6	.	CASSLRAQETQYF	TGTGCCAGCAGTTTGAGGGCCCAAGAGACCCAGTACTTC
.	TRBJ1-1	16	TRBV7-2	TRBD1	CASSPKGTGGGIEAFF	TGTGCCAGCAGCCCCAAGGGGACAGGGGGCGGTATTGAAGCTTTCTTT
.	TRBJ1-3	15	TRBV4-2	.	CASSQEWGSGNTIYF	TGTGCCAGCAGCCAAGAGTGGGGCTCTGGAAACACCATATATTTT
.	TRBJ1-1	15	TRBV6-5	TRBD1	CASSYSVQGGTEAFF	TGTGCCAGCAGTTACTCGGTGCAGGGGGGGACTGAAGCTTTCTTT
.	TRBJ2-3	14	TRBV10-1	.	CASSEVGDTDTQYF	TGCGCCAGCAGTGAAGTGGGGGACACAGATACGCAGTATTTT
.	TRBJ2-3	15	TRBV25-1	TRBD2	CASSDPAGGTDTQYF	TGTGCCAGCAGTGATCCAGCGGGGGGGACAGATACGCAGTATTTT
.	TRBJ2-5	15	TRBV7-2	.	CASSLDPVPQETQYF	TGTGCCAGCAGCTTAGATCCAGTCCCCCAAGAGACCCAGTACTTC
.	TRBJ2-7	15	TRBV3-1/TRBV3-2	.	CASSQDRATVYEQYF	TGTGCCAGCAGCCAAGATCGGGCGACAGTCTACGAGCAGTACTTC
.	TRBJ1-1	15	TRBV5-1	.	CASSLSRAEGTEAFF	TGCGCCAGCAGCCTGTCTAGGGCCGAGGGGACTGAAGCTTTCTTT
once	TRBJ1-4	14	TRBV9	TRBD1	CASSVEGGQEKLFF	TGTGCCAGCAGCGTAGAAGGGGGCCAAGAAAAACTGTTTTTT
.	TRBJ2-7	14	TRBV27	.	CASSPGTARYEQYF	TGTGCCAGCAGTCCCGGGACGGCACGCTACGAGCAGTACTTC
.	TRBJ2-7	14	TRBV10-1	TRBD1	CASSARGPNYEQYF	TGCGCCAGCAGTGCCAGGGGGCCGAACTACGAGCAGTACTTC
once	TRBJ2-5	16	TRBV5-1	TRBD1	CASRNGGQGGQETQYF	TGCGCCAGCAGGAACGGGGGACAGGGGGGACAAGAGACCCAGTACTTC
.	TRBJ1-3	16	TRBV5-1	.	CASSLSNAGSGNTIYF	TGCGCCAGCAGCTTGTCTAACGCTGGCTCTGGAAACACCATATATTTT
.	TRBJ1-3	17	TRBV12-2	.	CASRLEVRGANGNTIYF	TGTGCAAGTCGCTTAGAGGTCCGGGGGGCTAATGGAAACACCATATATTTT
.	TRBJ1-5	13	TRBV27	.	CASSLSGREPQHF	TGTGCCAGCAGTTTATCAGGGCGTGAGCCCCAGCATTTT
.	TRBJ1-1	13	TRBV5-4	.	CASSPYLGTEAFF	TGTGCCAGCAGCCCATACCTCGGGACTGAAGCTTTCTTT
.	TRBJ2-3	15	TRBV27	.	CASSRFDGGTDTQYF	TGTGCCAGCAGTAGGTTTGACGGGGGCACAGATACGCAGTATTTT
once	TRBJ1-1	13	TRBV9	.	CASSVSGNTEAFF	TGTGCCAGCAGCGTAAGTGGAAACACTGAAGCTTTCTTT
.	TRBJ1-6	14	TRBV19	TRBD1	CASSMTGLNSPLHF	TGTGCCAGTAGTATGACAGGGTTGAATTCACCCCTCCACTTT
.	TRBJ1-5	14	TRBV19	TRBD1	CASSKDRGSQPQHF	TGTGCCAGTAGTAAAGACAGGGGATCTCAGCCCCAGCATTTT
.	TRBJ1-2	16	TRBV6-6	TRBD1	CASSYSPDRGFYGYTF	TGTGCCAGCAGTTACTCGCCCGACAGGGGATTCTATGGCTACACCTTC
.	TRBJ1-1	14	TRBV6-5	.	CASSLGGENTEAFF	TGTGCCAGCAGTTTGGGGGGTGAGAACACTGAAGCTTTCTTT
.	TRBJ2-4	13	TRBV7-3	.	CASSFRDQNIQYF	TGTGCCAGCAGCTTCCGGGATCAAAACATTCAGTACTTC
.	TRBJ2-7	13	TRBV10-2	.	CAVRLTGSYEQYF	TGCGCCGTCCGATTAACAGGGTCCTACGAGCAGTACTTC
.	TRBJ2-2	15	TRBV11-2	.	CASSFTPGDTGELFF	TGTGCCAGCAGCTTTACGCCAGGGGACACCGGGGAGCTGTTTTTT
.	TRBJ1-2	14	TRBV29-1	.	CSVEPNRVEYGYTF	TGCAGCGTTGAACCGAACAGGGTAGAGTATGGCTACACCTTC
.	TRBJ1-1	16	TRBV5-6	TRBD1	CASSLVDRGQDTEAFF	TGTGCCAGCAGCCTAGTCGACAGGGGGCAGGACACTGAAGCTTTCTTT
.	TRBJ2-7	15	TRBV3-1/TRBV3-2	TRBD2	CASSQGGGLSYEQYF	TGTGCCAGCAGCCAAGGCGGGGGGCTCTCCTACGAGCAGTACTTC
.	TRBJ1-5	15	TRBV15	TRBD1	CATSARGRGTQPQHF	TGTGCCACCAGCGCGAGGGGCAGGGGGACCCAGCCCCAGCATTTT
.	TRBJ1-1	13	TRBV3-1/TRBV3-2	.	CASSRGGQGEAFF	TGTGCCAGCAGCAGAGGGGGGCAGGGTGAAGCTTTCTTT
.	TRBJ1-5	15	TRBV6-6	TRBD1	CASRQGQGYNQPQHF	TGTGCCAGCAGGCAAGGACAGGGGTACAATCAGCCCCAGCATTTT
.	TRBJ2-7	16	TRBV5-1	.	CASSLEGTPGVYEQYF	TGCGCCAGCAGCTTGGAGGGTACCCCGGGGGTCTACGAGCAGTACTTC
few	TRBJ2-1	16	TRBV5-1	TRBD1	CASSGERGQGYNEQFF	TGCGCCAGCAGCGGGGAGCGTGGACAGGGCTACAATGAGCAGTTCTTC
.	TRBJ1-2	12	TRBV5-6	TRBD1	CASSSQQGTQTF	TGTGCCAGCAGCTCTCAACAGGGGACGCAAACTTTC
.	TRBJ2-7	10	TRBV19	.	CPGSNYEQYF	TGCCCAGGTTCAAACTACGAGCAGTACTTC
.	TRBJ1-2	15	TRBV11-2	.	CASSLDPGPLGGYTF	TGTGCCAGCAGCTTAGATCCAGGGCCGCTGGGTGGCTACACCTTC
.	TRBJ1-6	13	TRBV5-1	TRBD1	CASRRTGGSPLHF	TGCGCCAGCAGACGGACAGGGGGATCACCCCTCCACTTT
.	TRBJ1-1	18	TRBV29-1	TRBD1	CSVEEKGAVILMNTEAFF	TGCAGCGTTGAAGAGAAGGGGGCGGTAATTCTCATGAACACTGAAGCTTTCTTT
.	TRBJ1-4	11	TRBV4-1	.	CASSQGEKLFF	TGCGCCAGCAGCCAAGGAGAAAAACTGTTTTTT
.	TRBJ1-2	13	TRBV11-2	.	CASSLGGWDGYTF	TGTGCCAGCAGCTTGGGGGGTTGGGATGGCTACACCTTC
.	TRBJ1-5	9	TRBV28	.	CAGGQPQHF	TGTGCCGGCGGTCAGCCCCAGCATTTT
once	TRBJ2-2	12	TRBV29-1	.	CSVALGAGELFF	TGCAGCGTCGCCCTGGGGGCCGGGGAGCTGTTTTTT
once	TRBJ1-6	14	TRBV7-9	.	CASSLNLPNSPLHF	TGTGCCAGCAGCTTAAACCTCCCTAATTCACCCCTCCACTTT
.	TRBJ1-2	15	TRBV18	.	CASSPLGTGGYGYTF	TGTGCCAGCTCACCATTAGGGACGGGAGGCTATGGCTACACCTTC
.	TRBJ2-7	14	TRBV5-1	.	CASSLAGTNYEQYF	TGCGCCAGCAGCTTGGCGGGGACGAACTACGAGCAGTACTTC
.	TRBJ1-5	14	TRBV7-9	.	CASSPGTADQPQHF	TGTGCCAGCAGCCCAGGGACGGCTGATCAGCCCCAGCATTTT
.	TRBJ1-2	15	TRBV27	.	CASTFNDRLNYGYTF	TGTGCCAGCACCTTTAATGACAGGCTGAACTATGGCTACACCTTC
.	TRBJ1-5	18	TRBV3-1/TRBV3-2	.	CASSQVLRVAPGNQPQHF	TGTGCCAGCAGCCAGGTGCTCCGGGTGGCCCCCGGCAATCAGCCCCAGCATTTT
.	TRBJ2-7	15	TRBV3-1/TRBV3-2	TRBD1	CASSPGTGGSYEQYF	TGTGCCAGCAGCCCTGGGACAGGGGGCTCCTACGAGCAGTACTTC
.	TRBJ2-1	16	TRBV5-1	.	CASSLVGHSSYNEQFF	TGCGCCAGCAGCTTGGTGGGCCACAGCTCCTACAATGAGCAGTTCTTC
.	TRBJ2-1	15	TRBV7-2	.	CASSAMRGDDNEQFF	TGTGCCAGCAGCGCCATGAGGGGGGACGACAATGAGCAGTTCTTC
once	TRBJ1-2	15	TRBV27	TRBD1	CASSLSDRGDYGYTF	TGTGCCAGCAGTCTTTCGGACAGGGGGGACTATGGCTACACCTTC